This record looks at one T cell receptor (beta chain) sequence and its context. As yet, its antigen is unknown. The entry originates in a study of T-cell memory formation after mild COVID-19. Study-wide context: TCR clusters were mostly confined to one donor each.

V dropped 5 bases and J dropped 0 bases, with 10 bases sitting between them. The CDR3 is 14 residues long. The germline V gene has CDR1 SGHTA and CDR2 FQGNSA. One entry per CDR3 protein, called by TCRdb with MiXCR from the 5' RACE reads. In the table there are 190,000 or so distinct CDR3 sequences, around 25% of which are singletons. Findings and limits, study-wide: For second-wave clones that peaked at day 37, SARS-CoV-2 specificity went unverified. CD4+ contracting clones were found mainly in CM and EM, and CD8+ ones in EMRA.

The TCR was taken from an adult woman who had mild COVID-19 (a few samples of this study predate the infection). Cell type and time point are not known. Sequencing used PBMCs or a T cell subset sorted from them (not recorded which). The genes are TRBV7-2 and TRBJ1-1, with D unclear. The CDR3 bases are TGTGCCAGCAGCGTGGAGCGGATGAACACTGAAGCTTTCTTT. Translated: CASSVERMNTEAFF.